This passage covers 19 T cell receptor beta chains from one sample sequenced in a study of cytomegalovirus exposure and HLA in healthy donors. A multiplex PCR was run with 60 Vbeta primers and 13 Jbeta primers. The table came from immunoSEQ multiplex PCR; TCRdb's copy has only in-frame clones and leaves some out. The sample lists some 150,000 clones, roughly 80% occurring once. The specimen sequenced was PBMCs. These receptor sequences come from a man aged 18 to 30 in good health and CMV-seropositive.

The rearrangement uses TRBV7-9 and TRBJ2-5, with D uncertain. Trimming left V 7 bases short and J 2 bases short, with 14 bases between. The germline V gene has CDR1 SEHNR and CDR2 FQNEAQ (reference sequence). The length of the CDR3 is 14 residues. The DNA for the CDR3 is TGTGCCAGCATTGAGCGCGGAGCACAAGAGACCCAGTACTTC. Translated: CASIERGAQETQYF.

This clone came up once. The CDR3 here is CASSSPTGELFF. The CDR3 coding sequence is TGTGCCAGCAGTTCTCCGACCGGGGAGCTGTTTTTT. The chain carries TRBV27 and TRBJ2-2; D not certain. The CDR3 runs to 12 residues. V shed 4 bases and J shed 5 bases, with 5 bases lying between them. CDR1 and CDR2 (germline): MNHEY, SMNVEV (reference sequence).

The chain's CDR3 is CAISGQDQPQHF. In DNA form, the CDR3 reads TGTGCCATCAGCGGACAGGACCAGCCCCAGCATTTT. The J gene is TRBJ1-5, the V gene TRBV10-3; 7 bases map to TRBD1. The CDR3 spans 12 residues. Trimming took 6 bases from V and 7 from J; bases not matched to a gene: 3. Germline CDR1 reads ENHRY; CDR2 reads SYGVKD.

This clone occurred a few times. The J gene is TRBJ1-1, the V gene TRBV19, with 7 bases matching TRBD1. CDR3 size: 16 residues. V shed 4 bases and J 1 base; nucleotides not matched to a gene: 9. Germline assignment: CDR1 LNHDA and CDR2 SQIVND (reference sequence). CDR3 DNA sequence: TGTGCCAGTAGTACACTACTGGGACAGCAGAACACTGAAGCTTTCTTT. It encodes CASSTLLGQQNTEAFF.

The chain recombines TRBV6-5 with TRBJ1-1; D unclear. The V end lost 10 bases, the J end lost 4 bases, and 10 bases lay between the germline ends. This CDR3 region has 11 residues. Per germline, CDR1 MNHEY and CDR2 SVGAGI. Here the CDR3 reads CATRGGTEAFF. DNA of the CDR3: TGTGCCACCCGGGGTGGCACTGAAGCTTTCTTT.

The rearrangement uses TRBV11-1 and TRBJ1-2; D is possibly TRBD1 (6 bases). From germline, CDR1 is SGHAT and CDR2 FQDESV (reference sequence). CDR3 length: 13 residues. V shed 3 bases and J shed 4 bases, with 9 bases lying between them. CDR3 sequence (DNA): TGTGCCAGCAGCTTCACAGGGCTCTATGGCTACACCTTC. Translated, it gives CASSFTGLYGYTF.

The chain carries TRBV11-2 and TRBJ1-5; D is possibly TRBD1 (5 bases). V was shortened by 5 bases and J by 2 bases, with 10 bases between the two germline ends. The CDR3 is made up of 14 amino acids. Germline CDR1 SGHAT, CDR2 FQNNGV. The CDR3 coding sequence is TGTGCCAGCAGCGGGGGGTCGGGCAATCAGCCCCAGCATTTT. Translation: CASSGGSGNQPQHF.

The CDR3 nucleotides are TGTGCCAGCAGCTCGGGGTGGCTCAACCCCTACGAGCAGTACTTC. It codes for CASSSGWLNPYEQYF. This rearrangement joins TRBV27 to TRBJ2-7; a possible D gene is TRBD2 (5 bases). This CDR3 region has 15 residues. Germline CDR1 is MNHEY and CDR2 is SMNVEV (reference sequence). Trimming pared 6 bases from V and 2 bases from J, leaving 17 bases between.

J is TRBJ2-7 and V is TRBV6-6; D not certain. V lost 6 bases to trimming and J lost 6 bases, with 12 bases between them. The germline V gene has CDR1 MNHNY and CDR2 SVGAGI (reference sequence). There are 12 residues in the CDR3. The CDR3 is CASSTPGSEQYF. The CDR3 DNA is TGTGCCAGCAGCACGCCCGGGTCCGAGCAGTACTTC.

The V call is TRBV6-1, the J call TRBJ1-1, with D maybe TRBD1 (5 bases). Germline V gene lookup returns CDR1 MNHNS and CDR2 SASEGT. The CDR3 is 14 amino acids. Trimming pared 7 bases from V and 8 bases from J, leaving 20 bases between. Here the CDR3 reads CASNLEGRKLEAFF. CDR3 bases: TGTGCCAGCAATTTGGAGGGGCGGAAGTTGGAAGCTTTCTTT.

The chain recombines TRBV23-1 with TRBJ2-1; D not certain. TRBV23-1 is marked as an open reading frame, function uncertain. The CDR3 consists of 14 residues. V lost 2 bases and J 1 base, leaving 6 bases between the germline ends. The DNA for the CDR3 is TGCGCCAGCAGTCAAACAGTTTCCTACAATGAGCAGTTCTTC. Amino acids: CASSQTVSYNEQFF.

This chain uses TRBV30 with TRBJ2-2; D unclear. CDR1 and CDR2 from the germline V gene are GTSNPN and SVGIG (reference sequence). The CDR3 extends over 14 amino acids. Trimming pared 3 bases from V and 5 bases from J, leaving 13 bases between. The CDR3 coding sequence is TGTGCCTGGAGCAGCCTGACCGGGACCGGGGAGCTGTTTTTT. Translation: CAWSSLTGTGELFF.

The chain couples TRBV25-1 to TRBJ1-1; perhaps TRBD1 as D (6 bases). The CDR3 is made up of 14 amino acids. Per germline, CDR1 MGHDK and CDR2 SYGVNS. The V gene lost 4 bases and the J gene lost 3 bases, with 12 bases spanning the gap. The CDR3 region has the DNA TGTGCCAGCAGTGCTTTCAGGGGTGACACTGAAGCTTTCTTT. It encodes CASSAFRGDTEAFF.

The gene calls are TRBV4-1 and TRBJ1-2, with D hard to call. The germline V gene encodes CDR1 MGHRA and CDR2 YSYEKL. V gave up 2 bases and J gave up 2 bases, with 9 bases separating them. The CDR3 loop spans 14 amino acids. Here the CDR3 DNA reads TGCGCCAGCAGCCAATATGAGGCGAACTATGGCTACACCTTC. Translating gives CASSQYEANYGYTF.

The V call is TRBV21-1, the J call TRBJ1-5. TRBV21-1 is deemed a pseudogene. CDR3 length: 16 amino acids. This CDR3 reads CASSKSRWCPNQPQHF. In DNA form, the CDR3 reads TGTGCCAGCAGCAAAAGTCGGTGGTGCCCCAATCAGCCCCAGCATTTT.

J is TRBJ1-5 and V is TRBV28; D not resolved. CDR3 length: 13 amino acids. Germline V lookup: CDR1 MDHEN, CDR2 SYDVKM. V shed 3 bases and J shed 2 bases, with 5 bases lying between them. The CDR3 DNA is TGTGCCAGCAGTTTTTCAGGCAATCAGCCCCAGCATTTT. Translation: CASSFSGNQPQHF.

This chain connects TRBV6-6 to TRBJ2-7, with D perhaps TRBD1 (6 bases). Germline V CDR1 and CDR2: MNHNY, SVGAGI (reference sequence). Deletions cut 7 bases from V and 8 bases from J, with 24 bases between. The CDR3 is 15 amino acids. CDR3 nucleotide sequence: TGTGCCAGCAACCCATCGGACAGCGGTTGGAGGAAGCAGTACTTC. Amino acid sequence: CASNPSDSGWRKQYF.

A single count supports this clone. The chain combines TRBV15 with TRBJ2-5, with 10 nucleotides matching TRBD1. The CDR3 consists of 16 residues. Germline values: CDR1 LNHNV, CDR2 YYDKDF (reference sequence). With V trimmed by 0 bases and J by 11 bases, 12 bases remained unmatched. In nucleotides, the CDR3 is TGTGCCACCAGCAGAGAGCGACAGGGGGCCCTTGGAGAGCAGTACTTC. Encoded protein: CATSRERQGALGEQYF.

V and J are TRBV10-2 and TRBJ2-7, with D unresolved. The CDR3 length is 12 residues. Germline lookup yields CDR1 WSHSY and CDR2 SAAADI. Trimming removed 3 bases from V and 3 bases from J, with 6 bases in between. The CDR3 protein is CASSETGYEQYF. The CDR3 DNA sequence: TGCGCCAGCAGTGAAACCGGCTACGAGCAGTACTTC.